The 8 T cell receptor beta chains reported below all come from one sample, sequenced in a study of T cell responses to AZD1222 COVID-19 vaccine. Assay used: immunoSEQ multiplex PCR; TCRdb lists only in-frame clones, some missing. The sample carries about 180,000 clones, under 95% recorded once. This material consisted of peripheral blood, taken 28 days after the second AZD1222 dose. Source of these receptors: an adult who received the AZD1222 COVID-19 vaccine.

This chain connects TRBV27 to TRBJ1-1, with a weak D call TRBD1 (5 bases). Germline loops: CDR1 MNHEY, CDR2 SMNVEV (reference sequence). The CDR3 has 13 residues. Trimming stripped 0 bases from V and 4 bases from J, with 6 bases between. Here the CDR3 DNA reads TGTGCCAGCAGTTTATCAGGGACCACTGAAGCTTTCTTT. It encodes CASSLSGTTEAFF.

The chain recombines TRBV7-8 with TRBJ2-7, with 10 bases fitting TRBD2. CDR1 SGHVS and CDR2 FQNEAQ come from the germline V gene. The CDR3 has 15 amino acids. Trimming took 5 bases from V and 7 from J; bases not matched to a gene: 11. CDR3 DNA sequence: TGTGCCAGCAGCCGGACTAGCGGAGAGTGGGGGGAGCAGTACTTC. Translating it yields CASSRTSGEWGEQYF.

The J gene is TRBJ1-5, the V gene TRBV19; D is unresolved. The CDR3 contains 12 residues. Trimming shortened V by 7 bases and J by 1 base, and 5 bases separated the two germline ends. The V gene's germline CDR1 is LNHDA and CDR2 SQIVND (reference sequence). The CDR3 nucleotides are TGTGCCAGTACAGAGAGCAATCAGCCCCAGCATTTT. Amino acid sequence: CASTESNQPQHF. Filled out from reference TRBV19 and TRBJ1-5, the complete variable domain reads DGGITQSPKYLFRKEGQNVTLSCEQNLNHDAMYWYRQDPGQGLRLIYYSQIVNDFQKGDIAEGYSVSREKKESFPLTVTSAQKNPTAFYLCASTESNQPQHFGDGTRLSIL.

The genes are TRBV29-1 and TRBJ1-2; D gene unclear. V dropped 1 base and J dropped 7 bases, with 1 base sitting between them. This CDR3 spans 9 amino acids. The germline CDR1 and CDR2 sequences are SQVTM and ANQGSEA. The CDR3 DNA sequence: TGCAGCGTTGAAGGTGGCTACACCTTC. Its protein product is CSVEGGYTF.

CDR3 loop: CASSLAPLGENYGYTF. In nucleotides, the CDR3 is TGTGCCAGCAGCTTAGCCCCGTTGGGGGAGAACTATGGCTACACCTTC. The J gene is TRBJ1-2, the V gene TRBV7-9, with D tentatively TRBD1 (5 bases). The CDR3 runs 16 residues. Trimming shortened V by 0 bases and J by 2 bases, and 13 bases separated the two germline ends. The germline V gene has CDR1 SEHNR and CDR2 FQNEAQ (reference sequence). Full variable domain (rest looked up from reference TRBV7-9 and TRBJ1-2): DTGVSQNPRHKITKRGQNVTFRCDPISEHNRLYWYRQTLGQGPEFLTYFQNEAQLEKSRLLSDRFSAERPKGSFSTLEIQRTEQGDSAMYLCASSLAPLGENYGYTFGSGTRLTVV.

This clone was counted a single time. The chain has TRBV19 and TRBJ1-1, with TRBD1 as a possible D gene (6 bases). V was trimmed by 7 bases and J by 1 base, leaving 10 bases between them. Germline CDR1 and CDR2: LNHDA and SQIVND (reference sequence). The CDR3 extends over 13 amino acids. The CDR3 region is CASKGTSNTEAFF. DNA for the CDR3: TGTGCCAGTAAGGGGACATCGAACACTGAAGCTTTCTTT.

The V gene is TRBV24-1, the J gene TRBJ2-7, with 14 bases identical to TRBD2. Looked up from germline, CDR1 is KGHDR and CDR2 is SFDVKD. Trimming cost V 3 bases and J 5 bases; bases outside gene matches: 5. This CDR3 is 16 amino acids long. CDR3 amino acids: CATSDGTSGRVDEQYF. The CDR3 bases are TGTGCCACCAGTGATGGGACTAGCGGGAGAGTAGACGAGCAGTACTTC.

This clone was seen once. The sample has other DNA sequences that encode this CDR3 too. The V and J genes are TRBV4-1 and TRBJ2-6; possible D gene TRBD1, 5 bases. The germline V gene has CDR1 MGHRA and CDR2 YSYEKL. The CDR3 has 17 amino acids. V lost 1 base, J lost 0 bases, and 10 bases lay in between. The chain's CDR3 is CASSQGQTSSGANVLTF. The CDR3 DNA reads as TGCGCCAGCAGCCAAGGACAGACCAGCTCTGGGGCCAACGTCCTGACTTTC.